Here is one TCR beta chain with its context. Its antigen remains unidentified. The data were obtained in a study of shared clonotypes between healthy human individuals. Study-level findings and limits: Sharing across four donors was highest in naive CD4 (around 5%) and lowest in memory CD8 (0.4%).

Deletions cut 8 bases from V and 6 bases from J, with 11 bases between. CDR3 length: 12 residues. Germline V gene sequence: CDR1 MDHEN, CDR2 SYDVKM. Generated by immunoSEQ multiplex PCR, the TCRdb table keeps only in-frame clones and is missing some. The data hold a few hundred thousand clones, with about 65% observed a single time. Sequenced input: memory CD4+ T cells sorted from blood. As to subset: CD45RA-negative fraction. This chain links TRBV28 with TRBJ1-5, with D perhaps matching TRBD1 (6 bases). The source is a man aged 25-45 years in good health. The chain's CDR3 is CASREQGQPQHF. The CDR3 DNA reads as TGTGCCAGCCGGGAACAGGGTCAGCCCCAGCATTTT.